The rows below give T cell receptor beta chains drawn from one sample of a study of cytomegalovirus exposure and HLA in healthy donors. Libraries were prepared by immunoSEQ multiplex PCR; TCRdb keeps only in-frame clonotypes and omits some of them. The sample contains some 130,000 clones, 75% to 90% of which appear only once. Sequencing was performed on PBMCs. The receptor set was obtained from a woman under 40 in good health and CMV-seropositive. Each CDR3 is given with its conserved first and last residue. A D gene is named only where the DNA matches it firmly. The size field is filled for only some rows; it gives once, few, many or a size class.

v_gene	j_gene	abundance	d_gene	CDR3aa	CDR3nt
TRBV2	TRBJ2-7	.	.	CASVNSYEQYF	TGTGCCAGCGTTAACTCCTACGAGCAGTACTTC
TRBV15	TRBJ2-7	.	.	CATSRGGANYEQYF	TGTGCCACCAGCAGAGGTGGGGCCAACTACGAGCAGTACTTC
TRBV5-1	TRBJ2-1	.	TRBD2	CASSQGLAGEIEMDEQFF	TGCGCCAGCAGTCAGGGACTAGCGGGAGAAATTGAGATGGATGAGCAGTTCTTC
TRBV18	TRBJ1-1	.	TRBD1	CASSPGQGSTEAFF	TGTGCCAGCTCTCCGGGACAGGGTTCCACTGAAGCTTTCTTT
TRBV27	TRBJ2-1	.	TRBD2	CASSLTSGGVYNEQFF	TGTGCCAGCAGTTTGACTAGCGGGGGGGTCTACAATGAGCAGTTCTTC
TRBV9	TRBJ2-2	.	TRBD1	CASTASSQGAQDGELFF	TGTGCCAGCACCGCCTCCTCACAGGGGGCGCAGGATGGGGAGCTGTTTTTT
TRBV6-6	TRBJ1-5	.	TRBD1	CASSQTGGNQPQHF	TGTGCCAGCAGCCAGACAGGGGGCAATCAGCCCCAGCATTTT
TRBV2	TRBJ2-5	.	.	CASSEEVRETQYF	TGTGCCAGCAGTGAAGAAGTGAGAGAGACCCAGTACTTC
TRBV7-2	TRBJ1-2	once	.	CASQAGANYGYTF	TGTGCCAGCCAGGCGGGAGCTAACTATGGCTACACCTTC
TRBV7-9	TRBJ1-1	.	.	CASSLEAGFTEAFF	TGTGCCAGCAGCTTAGAGGCAGGGTTCACTGAAGCTTTCTTT
TRBV6-5	TRBJ2-1	.	.	CASSSVDRYNEQFF	TGTGCCAGCAGTTCGGTGGACAGATACAATGAGCAGTTCTTC
TRBV15	TRBJ1-1	.	.	CATSDNRRGEAFF	TGTGCCACCAGTGATAACAGACGGGGTGAAGCTTTCTTT
TRBV18	TRBJ1-5	.	TRBD1	CASSAGDGQGDQPQHF	TGTGCCAGCTCGGCAGGGGATGGACAGGGAGATCAGCCCCAGCATTTT
TRBV14	TRBJ2-5	.	.	CASSSGRRANLLRAETQYF	TGTGCCAGCAGCTCGGGGAGGAGAGCGAATCTTCTACGGGCAGAGACCCAGTACTTC
TRBV28	TRBJ2-2	once	.	CASSLGGFGELFF	TGTGCCAGCAGTTTGGGGGGTTTCGGGGAGCTGTTTTTT
TRBV15	TRBJ2-3	.	.	CATSSRRSGADTQYF	TGTGCCACCAGCTCCCGGCGGTCGGGTGCAGATACGCAGTATTTT